Shown below are 4 T cell receptor beta chains from a single sample sequenced in a study of blood T cell repertoires in COVID-19. Sequenced by immunoSEQ multiplex PCR; TCRdb stores in-frame clones only, minus some. The sample contains roughly 150,000 clones, 70% to 85% of which appear only once. Specimen: PBMCs or T cells enriched from blood (not recorded which). The receptors originated from a woman aged 18-35 years who had been exposed to COVID-19.

V usage is TRBV7-2 and J usage is TRBJ2-3; a weak D match, TRBD1 (6 bases). CDR1 and CDR2 from the germline V gene are SGHTA and FQGNSA. The CDR3 length is 15 residues. The V gene lost 5 bases and the J gene lost 4 bases, with 16 bases spanning the gap. The CDR3 nucleotides are TGTGCCAGCAGCCAAGACAGGTTGGGCGCAGATACGCAGTATTTT. Translation gives CASSQDRLGADTQYF.

The gene calls are TRBV7-3 and TRBJ2-6; possibly TRBD1 for D (5 bases). The CDR3 has 18 residues. Trimming shortened V by 3 bases and J by 0 bases, and 15 bases separated the two germline ends. Germline loops: CDR1 SGHTA, CDR2 FQGTGA. Here the CDR3 DNA reads TGTGCCAGCAGCTTCCCATTCCAGGGATCCTCTGGGGCCAACGTCCTGACTTTC. Translated, it gives CASSFPFQGSSGANVLTF.

The chain recombines TRBV10-3 with TRBJ1-6; 9 bases agree with TRBD1. This CDR3 comprises 13 residues. The germline CDR1 and CDR2 sequences are ENHRY and SYGVKD. V was pared by 6 bases and J by 10 bases, with 4 bases of the junction left unmatched. The CDR3 DNA is TGTGCCATCAGGGGGACAGGGAACTCACCCCTCCACTTT. Amino acids: CAIRGTGNSPLHF.

The gene calls are TRBV7-2 and TRBJ1-4; D unclear. There are 13 residues in the CDR3. In germline, CDR1 is SGHTA, CDR2 FQGNSA. V shed 5 bases and J shed 8 bases, with 12 bases lying between them. CDR3 nucleotides: TGTGCCAGCAGCCCCCAATTGAGGGAAAAACTGTTTTTT. Protein: CASSPQLREKLFF.